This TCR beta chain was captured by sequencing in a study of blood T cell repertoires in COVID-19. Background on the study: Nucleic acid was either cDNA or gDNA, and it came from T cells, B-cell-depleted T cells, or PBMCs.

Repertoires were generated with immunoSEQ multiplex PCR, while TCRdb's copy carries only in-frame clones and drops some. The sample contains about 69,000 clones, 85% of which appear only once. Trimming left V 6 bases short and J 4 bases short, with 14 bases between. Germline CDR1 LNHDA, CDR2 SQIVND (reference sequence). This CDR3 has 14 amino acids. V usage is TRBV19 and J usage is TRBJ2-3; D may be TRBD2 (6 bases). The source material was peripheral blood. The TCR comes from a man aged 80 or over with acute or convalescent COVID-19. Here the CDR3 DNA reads TGTGCCAGTAGAGATGCGGGACGCGCAGATACGCAGTATTTT. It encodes CASRDAGRADTQYF.